These 7 T cell receptor beta chains share one sample of origin, sequenced in a study of early T cells in non-severe SARS-CoV-2 infection (dated by TCRdb to about 2021). Library prep was done by 5' RACE. Reads for this sample came from a NextSeq 500. The public reads were reprocessed in TCRdb via fastp at Q25 and MiXCR, keeping in-frame beta chains. Every entry covers one CDR3 protein and lists the most common genes and DNA from its rows. This sample holds 76,000 or so distinct CDR3 sequences; over 9% were observed only once. Together, the top ten hold about 4.8% of the sample. Sequencing input: whole blood. These receptors all come from an adult who was a healthcare worker with PCR-confirmed SARS-CoV-2 infection or an uninfected control (not recorded which).

This clonotype occurred many times. The chain couples TRBV7-2 to TRBJ1-2; 9 bases are shared with TRBD1. The germline gives CDR1 SGHTA, CDR2 FQGNSA. V lost 5 bases to trimming and J lost 4 bases; unmatched junction nucleotides: 5. The length of the CDR3 is 14 residues. The CDR3 DNA sequence: TGTGCCAGCAGCCCGCGGACAGGGGCCTATGGCTACACCTTC. This gives the protein CASSPRTGAYGYTF.

This clonotype was picked up many times. The genes are TRBV20-1 and TRBJ1-2, with D tentatively TRBD1 (6 bases). CDR1 is DFQATT, CDR2 SNEGSKA, per germline (reference sequence). The V end lost 0 bases, the J end lost 8 bases, and 13 bases lay between the germline ends. This CDR3 comprises 13 residues. The CDR3 DNA follows: TGCAGTGCTAGAGATGGGGGGGCTCAAGGCTACACCTTC. Translation gives CSARDGGAQGYTF.

This clonotype was seen repeatedly, ten times or more. V and J are TRBV20-1 and TRBJ1-5; D is uncertain. The CDR3 spans 13 residues. The germline V gene encodes CDR1 DFQATT and CDR2 SNEGSKA (reference sequence). V lost 6 bases and J 4 bases, leaving 13 bases between the germline ends. CDR3 sequence: CSAAGKGNQPQHF. In nucleotides, the CDR3 is TGCAGTGCCGCAGGAAAGGGAAATCAGCCCCAGCATTTT.

The chain uses TRBV5-1 and TRBJ1-2, with D hard to call. CDR1 and CDR2 from the germline V gene are SGHRS and YFSETQ. This CDR3 contains 12 residues. The ends were cut back, 4 bases at V and 5 bases at J, with 9 bases in the middle. CDR3 nucleotide sequence: TGCGCCAGCAGCCCGGGAGAGTATGGCTACACCTTC. Translated, it gives CASSPGEYGYTF. The complete variable domain, with remaining parts taken from reference TRBV5-1 and TRBJ1-2, reads KAGVTQTPRYLIKTRGQQVTLSCSPISGHRSVSWYQQTPGQGLQFLFEYFSETQRNKGNFPGRFSGRQFSNSRSEMNVSTLELGDSALYLCASSPGEYGYTFGSGTRLTVV.

This clonotype was seen repeatedly, ten times or more. V is TRBV6-6 and J is TRBJ1-5, with TRBD1 identical over 7 bases. The CDR3 consists of 15 residues. CDR1 is MNHNY and CDR2 is SVGAGI in the germline V gene (reference sequence). The trim removed 10 bases at V and 0 bases at J, leaving 9 bases unmatched. CDR3 loop: CAIATDRASNQPQHF. DNA of the CDR3: TGTGCCATCGCAACAGACAGGGCTAGCAATCAGCCCCAGCATTTT.

This rearrangement joins TRBV5-1 to TRBJ1-2, with D unresolved. This CDR3 contains 19 residues. Trimming took off 0 bases at V and 3 bases at J, with 24 bases between the two ends. The germline V gene has CDR1 SGHRS and CDR2 YFSETQ. The CDR3 DNA follows: TGCGCCAGCAGCTTGGGTTTGGGTAACCAACGTCTCCGAGACTATGGCTACACCTTC. Amino acid sequence: CASSLGLGNQRLRDYGYTF. Drawing the rest from reference TRBV5-1 and TRBJ1-2, the complete variable domain is KAGVTQTPRYLIKTRGQQVTLSCSPISGHRSVSWYQQTPGQGLQFLFEYFSETQRNKGNFPGRFSGRQFSNSRSEMNVSTLELGDSALYLCASSLGLGNQRLRDYGYTFGSGTRLTVV.

This clonotype came up many times. The V and J genes are TRBV6-2 or TRBV6-3 and TRBJ1-2; D might be TRBD1 (5 bases). The V and J ends lost 2 bases and 4 bases respectively, with 8 bases between them. From germline, CDR1 is MNHEY and CDR2 SVGEGT. The CDR3 covers 13 residues. CDR3 loop: CASSYSQGYGYTF. The CDR3 DNA reads as TGTGCCAGCAGTTACAGCCAGGGCTATGGCTACACCTTC.